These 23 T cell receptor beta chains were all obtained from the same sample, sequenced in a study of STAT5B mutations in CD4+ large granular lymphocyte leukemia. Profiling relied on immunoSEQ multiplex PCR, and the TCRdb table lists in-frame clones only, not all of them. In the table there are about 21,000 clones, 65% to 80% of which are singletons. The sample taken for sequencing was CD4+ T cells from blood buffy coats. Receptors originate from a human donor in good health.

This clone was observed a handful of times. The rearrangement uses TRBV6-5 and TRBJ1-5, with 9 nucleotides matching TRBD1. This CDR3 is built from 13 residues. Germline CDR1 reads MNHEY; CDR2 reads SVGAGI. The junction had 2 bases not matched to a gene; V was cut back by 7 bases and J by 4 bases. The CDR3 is CASKTGGNQPQHF. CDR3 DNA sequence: TGTGCCAGCAAGACAGGGGGGAATCAGCCCCAGCATTTT.

This chain's CDR3 is CASSPGMSSTDTQYF. The CDR3 DNA is TGTGCCAGCAGCCCGGGAATGTCTAGCACAGATACGCAGTATTTT. The chain employs TRBV7-2 and TRBJ2-3; D perhaps matches TRBD2 (5 bases). The CDR3 is 15 residues long. The germline V gene has CDR1 SGHTA and CDR2 FQGNSA. Trimming left V 5 bases short and J 0 bases short, with 12 bases between.

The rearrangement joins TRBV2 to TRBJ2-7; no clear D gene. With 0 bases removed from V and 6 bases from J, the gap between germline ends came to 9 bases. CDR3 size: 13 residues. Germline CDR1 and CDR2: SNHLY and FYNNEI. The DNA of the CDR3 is TGTGCCAGCAGTGAAGCTGCTCTAGGCGAGCAGTACTTC. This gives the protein CASSEAALGEQYF.

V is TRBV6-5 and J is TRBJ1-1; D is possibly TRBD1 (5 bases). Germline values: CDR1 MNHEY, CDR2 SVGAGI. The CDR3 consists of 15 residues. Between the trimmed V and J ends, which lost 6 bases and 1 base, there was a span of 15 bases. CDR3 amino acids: CASSLTGTSNTEAFF. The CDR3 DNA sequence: TGTGCCAGCAGCCTTACCGGGACGTCGAACACTGAAGCTTTCTTT.

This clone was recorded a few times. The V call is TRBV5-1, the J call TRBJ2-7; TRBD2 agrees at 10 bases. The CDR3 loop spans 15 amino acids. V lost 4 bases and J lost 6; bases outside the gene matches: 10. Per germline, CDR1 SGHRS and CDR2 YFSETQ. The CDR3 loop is CASSPLGAGGREQYF. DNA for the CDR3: TGCGCCAGCAGCCCGCTGGGAGCGGGGGGGCGCGAGCAGTACTTC.

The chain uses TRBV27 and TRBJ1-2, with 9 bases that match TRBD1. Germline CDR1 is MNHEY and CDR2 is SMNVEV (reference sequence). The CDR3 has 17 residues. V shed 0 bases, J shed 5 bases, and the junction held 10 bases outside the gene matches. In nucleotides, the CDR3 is TGTGCCAGCAGTTTATCGGGACAGGGCCCACGGGAGTATGGCTACACCTTC. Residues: CASSLSGQGPREYGYTF.

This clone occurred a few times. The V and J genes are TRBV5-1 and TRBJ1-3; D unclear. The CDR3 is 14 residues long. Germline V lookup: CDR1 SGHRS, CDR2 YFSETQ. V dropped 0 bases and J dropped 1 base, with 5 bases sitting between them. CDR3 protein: CASSLVGSGNTIYF. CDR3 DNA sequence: TGCGCCAGCAGCTTGGTGGGTTCTGGAAACACCATATATTTT.

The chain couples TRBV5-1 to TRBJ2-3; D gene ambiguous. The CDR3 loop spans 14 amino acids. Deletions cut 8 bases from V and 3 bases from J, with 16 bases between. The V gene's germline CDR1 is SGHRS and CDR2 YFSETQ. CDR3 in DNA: TGCGCCAGTGCACCCGGACCACCGACAGATACGCAGTATTTT. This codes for CASAPGPPTDTQYF.

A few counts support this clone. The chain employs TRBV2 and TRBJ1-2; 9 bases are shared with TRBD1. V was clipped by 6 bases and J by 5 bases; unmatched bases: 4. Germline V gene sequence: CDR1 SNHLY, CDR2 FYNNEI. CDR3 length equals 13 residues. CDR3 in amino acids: CASSADRGYGYTF. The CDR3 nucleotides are TGTGCCAGCAGCGCGGACAGGGGTTATGGCTACACCTTC.

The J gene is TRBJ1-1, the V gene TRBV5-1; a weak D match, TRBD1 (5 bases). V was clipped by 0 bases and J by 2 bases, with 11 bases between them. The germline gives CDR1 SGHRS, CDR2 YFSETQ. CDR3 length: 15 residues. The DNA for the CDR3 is TGCGCCAGCAGCTTGGGTCTGGGACCAAACACTGAAGCTTTCTTT. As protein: CASSLGLGPNTEAFF.

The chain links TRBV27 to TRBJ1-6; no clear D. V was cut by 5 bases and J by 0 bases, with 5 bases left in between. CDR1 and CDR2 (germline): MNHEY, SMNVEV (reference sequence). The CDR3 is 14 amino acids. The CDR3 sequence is CASSPDSYNSPLHF. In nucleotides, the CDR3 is TGTGCCAGCAGTCCGGACTCCTATAATTCACCCCTCCACTTT.

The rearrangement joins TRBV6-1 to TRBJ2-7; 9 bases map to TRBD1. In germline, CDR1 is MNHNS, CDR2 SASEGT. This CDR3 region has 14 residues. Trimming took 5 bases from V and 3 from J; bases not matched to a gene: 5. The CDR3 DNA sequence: TGTGCCAGCAGTCCCGGGACAGGGATCTACGAGCAGTACTTC. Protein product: CASSPGTGIYEQYF.

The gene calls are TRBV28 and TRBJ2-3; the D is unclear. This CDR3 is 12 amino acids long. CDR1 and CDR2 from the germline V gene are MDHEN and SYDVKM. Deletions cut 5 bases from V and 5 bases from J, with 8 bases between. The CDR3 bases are TGTGCCAGCAGTCGCAGGCTAGATACGCAGTATTTT. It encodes CASSRRLDTQYF. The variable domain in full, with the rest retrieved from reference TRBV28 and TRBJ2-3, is DVKVTQSSRYLVKRTGEKVFLECVQDMDHENMFWYRQDPGLGLRLIYFSYDVKMKEKGDIPEGYSVSREKKERFSLILESASTNQTSMYLCASSRRLDTQYFGPGTRLTVL.

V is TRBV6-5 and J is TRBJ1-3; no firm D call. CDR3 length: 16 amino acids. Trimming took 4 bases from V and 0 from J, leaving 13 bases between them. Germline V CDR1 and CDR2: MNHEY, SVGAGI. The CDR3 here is CASSSLSLSSGNTIYF. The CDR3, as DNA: TGTGCCAGCAGTTCTTTATCCTTAAGCTCTGGAAACACCATATATTTT.

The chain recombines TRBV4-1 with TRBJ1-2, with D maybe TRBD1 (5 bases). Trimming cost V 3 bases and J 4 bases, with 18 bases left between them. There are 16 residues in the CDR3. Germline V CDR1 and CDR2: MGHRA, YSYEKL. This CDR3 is CASSHLRQGVSYGYTF. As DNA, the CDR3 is TGCGCCAGCAGCCACTTGAGGCAGGGAGTCAGCTATGGCTACACCTTC.

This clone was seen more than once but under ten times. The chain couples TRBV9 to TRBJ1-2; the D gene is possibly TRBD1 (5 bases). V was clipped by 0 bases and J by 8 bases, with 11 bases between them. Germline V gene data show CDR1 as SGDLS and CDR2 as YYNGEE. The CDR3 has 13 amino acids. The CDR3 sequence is CASSVVAGHGYTF. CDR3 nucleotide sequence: TGTGCCAGCAGCGTAGTGGCAGGGCACGGCTACACCTTC.

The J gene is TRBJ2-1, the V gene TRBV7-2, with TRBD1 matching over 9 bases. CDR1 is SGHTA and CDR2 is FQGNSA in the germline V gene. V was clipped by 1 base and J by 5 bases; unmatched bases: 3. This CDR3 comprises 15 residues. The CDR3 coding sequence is TGTGCCAGCAGCTTAGTGGGGACAGGGAACAATGAGCAGTTCTTC. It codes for CASSLVGTGNNEQFF.

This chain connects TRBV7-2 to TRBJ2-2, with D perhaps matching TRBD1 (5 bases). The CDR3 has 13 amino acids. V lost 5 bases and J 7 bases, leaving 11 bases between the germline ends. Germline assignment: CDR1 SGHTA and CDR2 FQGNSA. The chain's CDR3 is CASSTQGGGELFF. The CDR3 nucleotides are TGTGCCAGCAGCACCCAGGGTGGCGGGGAGCTGTTTTTT.

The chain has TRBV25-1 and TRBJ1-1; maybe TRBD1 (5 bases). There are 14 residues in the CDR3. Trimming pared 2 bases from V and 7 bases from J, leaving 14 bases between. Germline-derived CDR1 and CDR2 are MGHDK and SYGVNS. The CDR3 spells CASSETVWGSEAFF. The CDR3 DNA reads TGTGCCAGCAGTGAAACGGTTTGGGGGAGTGAAGCTTTCTTT.

CDR3 in amino acids: CASSLEAGNYGYTF. CDR3 bases: TGTGCCAGCAGCTTGGAAGCAGGGAACTATGGCTACACCTTC. This chain joins TRBV5-5 and TRBJ1-2; tentatively, D is TRBD1 (5 bases). Trimming took off 0 bases at V and 2 bases at J, with 8 bases between the two ends. Germline V lookup: CDR1 SGHKS, CDR2 YYEKEE (reference sequence). The length of the CDR3 is 14 residues.

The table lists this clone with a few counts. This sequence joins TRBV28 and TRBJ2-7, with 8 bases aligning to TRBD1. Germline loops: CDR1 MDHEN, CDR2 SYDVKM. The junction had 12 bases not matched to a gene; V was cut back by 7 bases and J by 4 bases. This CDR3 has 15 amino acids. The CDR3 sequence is CASIKPQGAFYEQYF. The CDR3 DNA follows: TGTGCCAGCATCAAACCCCAGGGGGCTTTTTACGAGCAGTACTTC.

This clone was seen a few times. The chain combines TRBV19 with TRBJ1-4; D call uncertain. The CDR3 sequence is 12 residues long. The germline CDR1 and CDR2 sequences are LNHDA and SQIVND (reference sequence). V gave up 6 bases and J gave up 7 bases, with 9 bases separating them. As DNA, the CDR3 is TGTGCCAGTAGCAGCCTGGGTGAAAAACTGTTTTTT. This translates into CASSSLGEKLFF.

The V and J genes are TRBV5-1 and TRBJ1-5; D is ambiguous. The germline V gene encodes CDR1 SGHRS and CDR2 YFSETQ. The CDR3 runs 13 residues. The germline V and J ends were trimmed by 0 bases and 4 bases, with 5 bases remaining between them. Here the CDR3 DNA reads TGCGCCAGCAGCTTGGGGATAAATCAGCCCCAGCATTTT. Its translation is CASSLGINQPQHF.